The rows below give T cell receptor beta chains drawn from one sample of a study of blood T cell repertoires in COVID-19. This table comes from immunoSEQ multiplex PCR, and its TCRdb copy is limited to in-frame clones, with some not included. The table has roughly 52,000 clones, about 90% seen once; the top ten hold about a fifth. Sequencing was carried out using peripheral blood. The source is a human donor in a cohort sampled during active COVID-19. Both conserved end residues are part of each CDR3. D genes are given only for firm matches. Rows may omit the clone size; those that give it use once, few, many or a size class.

d_gene: TRBD2; j_gene: TRBJ2-7; v_gene: TRBV11-3; abundance: -; CDR3nt: TGTGCCAGCAGCTTAGTTGCGGGAGAAGGAGCCGAGCAGTACTTC; CDR3aa: CASSLVAGEGAEQYF
d_gene: TRBD1; j_gene: TRBJ1-2; v_gene: TRBV30; abundance: -; CDR3nt: TGTGCCTGGACATATACCGGGACAGACACTCCTCGGAATGGCTACACCTTC; CDR3aa: CAWTYTGTDTPRNGYTF
d_gene: TRBD2; j_gene: TRBJ2-1; v_gene: TRBV4-3; abundance: -; CDR3nt: TGCGCCAGCAGCCAAGATCGCCTAGCGGGGGGGATTGAGCAGTTCTTC; CDR3aa: CASSQDRLAGGIEQFF
d_gene: -; j_gene: TRBJ1-2; v_gene: TRBV7-2; abundance: -; CDR3nt: TGTGCCAGCAGCTCTGGACAGAACTATGGCTACACCTTC; CDR3aa: CASSSGQNYGYTF
d_gene: TRBD2; j_gene: TRBJ2-3; v_gene: TRBV7-2; abundance: -; CDR3nt: TGTGCCAGCAGCCCCCAGGGAGGGCCGCAAGATACGCAGTATTTT; CDR3aa: CASSPQGGPQDTQYF
d_gene: -; j_gene: TRBJ2-1; v_gene: TRBV7-9; abundance: once; CDR3nt: TGTGCCAGCAGCTTATCCTCCCTTGTGTATTTGAATGAGCAGTTCTTC; CDR3aa: CASSLSSLVYLNEQFF
d_gene: TRBD1; j_gene: TRBJ1-5; v_gene: TRBV3-1/TRBV3-2; abundance: few; CDR3nt: TGTGCCAGCAGCCCGGCCAGGGGGTCCAATCAGCCCCAGCATTTT; CDR3aa: CASSPARGSNQPQHF
d_gene: -; j_gene: TRBJ2-7; v_gene: TRBV4-3; abundance: -; CDR3nt: TGCGCCAGCAGCCAAGAACGGCTAGGAGGCTACGAGCAGTACTTC; CDR3aa: CASSQERLGGYEQYF
d_gene: -; j_gene: TRBJ1-5; v_gene: TRBV3-1/TRBV3-2; abundance: once; CDR3nt: TGTGCCAGCAGCCAAGATACCACGAGTAATCAGCCCCAGCATTTT; CDR3aa: CASSQDTTSNQPQHF
d_gene: TRBD1; j_gene: TRBJ1-1; v_gene: TRBV5-1; abundance: -; CDR3nt: TGCGCCAGCCGACAGGGGGCGGTGAACACTGAAGCTTTCTTT; CDR3aa: CASRQGAVNTEAFF
d_gene: -; j_gene: TRBJ1-5; v_gene: TRBV29-1; abundance: -; CDR3nt: TGCAGCGCAAGTTCAGGGCTCAATCAGCCCCAGCATTTT; CDR3aa: CSASSGLNQPQHF
d_gene: -; j_gene: TRBJ1-2; v_gene: TRBV2; abundance: -; CDR3nt: TGTGCCAGCACGGGGGAAGGCAGCGGCCTCGGCTACACCTTC; CDR3aa: CASTGEGSGLGYTF
d_gene: -; j_gene: TRBJ2-7; v_gene: TRBV12-3/TRBV12-4; abundance: -; CDR3nt: TGTGCCAGCACGCCGACAGGAACCTACGAGCAGTACTTC; CDR3aa: CASTPTGTYEQYF
d_gene: TRBD1; j_gene: TRBJ2-5; v_gene: TRBV2; abundance: -; CDR3nt: TGTGCCAGCAGCCCGCCGGACAGGCAAGAGACCCAGTACTTC; CDR3aa: CASSPPDRQETQYF
d_gene: TRBD1; j_gene: TRBJ2-5; v_gene: TRBV7-9; abundance: once; CDR3nt: TGTGCCAGCAGCCCGGACAGGTTAGAAGAGACCCAGTACTTC; CDR3aa: CASSPDRLEETQYF
d_gene: -; j_gene: TRBJ2-7; v_gene: TRBV27; abundance: -; CDR3nt: TGTGCCAGCAGTTTAAACCACTTCACTACGGGTGGCTTC; CDR3aa: CASSLNHFTTGGF
d_gene: -; j_gene: TRBJ1-3; v_gene: TRBV7-9; abundance: few; CDR3nt: TGTGCCAGCAGCACCCGACAGCAGACTGGAAACACCATATATTTT; CDR3aa: CASSTRQQTGNTIYF
d_gene: TRBD1; j_gene: TRBJ1-5; v_gene: TRBV19; abundance: -; CDR3nt: TGTGCCAGTAGTGGCGGGACAGGGATAAGCAATCAGCCCCAGCATTTT; CDR3aa: CASSGGTGISNQPQHF
d_gene: -; j_gene: TRBJ2-1; v_gene: TRBV24-1; abundance: once; CDR3nt: TGTGCCACCAGTGATGCAGACTCTAACAATGAGCAGTTCTTC; CDR3aa: CATSDADSNNEQFF
d_gene: TRBD2; j_gene: TRBJ2-2; v_gene: TRBV19; abundance: -; CDR3nt: TGTGCCAGTAGGACAACCGGGACTAGCGGAACCGGGGAGCTGTTTTTT; CDR3aa: CASRTTGTSGTGELFF
d_gene: -; j_gene: TRBJ2-2; v_gene: TRBV6-5; abundance: -; CDR3nt: TGTGCCAGCAATGTGGCTCCAGGGGCCGGGGAGCTGTTTTTT; CDR3aa: CASNVAPGAGELFF
d_gene: -; j_gene: TRBJ2-1; v_gene: TRBV11-2; abundance: -; CDR3nt: TGTGCCAGCAGCTTACCCCCGGGTCTCAAAAATGAGCAGTTCTTC; CDR3aa: CASSLPPGLKNEQFF
d_gene: TRBD2; j_gene: TRBJ2-7; v_gene: TRBV13; abundance: -; CDR3nt: TGTGCCAGCAGCTTAAGAGGGACTACCTCCTACGAGCAGTACTTC; CDR3aa: CASSLRGTTSYEQYF
d_gene: -; j_gene: TRBJ2-7; v_gene: TRBV7-2; abundance: few; CDR3nt: TGTGCCAGCAGCTTAGGAAGGGGCCCGGCCACCTACGAGCAGTACTTC; CDR3aa: CASSLGRGPATYEQYF
d_gene: -; j_gene: TRBJ1-6; v_gene: TRBV27; abundance: -; CDR3nt: TGTGCCAGCAGTCTTAGGGGGAGCTCCTATAATTCACCCCTCCACTTT; CDR3aa: CASSLRGSSYNSPLHF
d_gene: TRBD1; j_gene: TRBJ2-2; v_gene: TRBV6-1; abundance: -; CDR3nt: TGTGCCAGCAGTGAGAGAGGGGGCCGGAACACCGGGGAGCTGTTTTTT; CDR3aa: CASSERGGRNTGELFF
d_gene: -; j_gene: TRBJ1-2; v_gene: TRBV18; abundance: -; CDR3nt: TGTGCCAGCTCACCCGAGCAAAACTATGGCTACACCTTC; CDR3aa: CASSPEQNYGYTF
d_gene: -; j_gene: TRBJ1-1; v_gene: TRBV3-1/TRBV3-2; abundance: -; CDR3nt: TGTGCCAGCAGCCTAGTACAGGGATTAGGTGAAGCTTTCTTT; CDR3aa: CASSLVQGLGEAFF
d_gene: TRBD1; j_gene: TRBJ2-7; v_gene: TRBV18; abundance: once; CDR3nt: TGTGCCAGCTCACCACCGAAAGGACAGGGACTTTACGAGCAGTACTTC; CDR3aa: CASSPPKGQGLYEQYF
d_gene: TRBD2; j_gene: TRBJ2-1; v_gene: TRBV7-2; abundance: few; CDR3nt: TGTGCCAGCAGCACGACTAGCGACAGCTCCTACAATGAGCAGTTCTTC; CDR3aa: CASSTTSDSSYNEQFF
d_gene: TRBD1; j_gene: TRBJ2-7; v_gene: TRBV12-3/TRBV12-4; abundance: -; CDR3nt: TGTGCCAGCAACAGCGGACAGGGCTACGAGCAGTACTTC; CDR3aa: CASNSGQGYEQYF
d_gene: TRBD2; j_gene: TRBJ2-3; v_gene: TRBV7-2; abundance: -; CDR3nt: TGTGCCAGCAGCTTAGCCCGGGTACTAGCGGGGGGGCCCACAGATACGCAGTATTTT; CDR3aa: CASSLARVLAGGPTDTQYF
d_gene: -; j_gene: TRBJ2-7; v_gene: TRBV7-2; abundance: -; CDR3nt: TGTGCCAGCAGCTTAGTTACGGGCGCGGGCGAGCAGTACTTC; CDR3aa: CASSLVTGAGEQYF
d_gene: TRBD1; j_gene: TRBJ1-6; v_gene: TRBV7-9; abundance: -; CDR3nt: TGTGCCAGCAGCTTTAGCGGGGGGACAGATAATTCACCCCTCCACTTT; CDR3aa: CASSFSGGTDNSPLHF
d_gene: -; j_gene: TRBJ2-3; v_gene: TRBV5-4; abundance: -; CDR3nt: TGTGCCAGCAGAATCGACCCCGGGTATACGCAGTATTTT; CDR3aa: CASRIDPGYTQYF
d_gene: TRBD1; j_gene: TRBJ1-6; v_gene: TRBV9; abundance: -; CDR3nt: TGTGCCAGCAGCGTAGGGGGGACAGGGAATTCACCCCTCCACTTT; CDR3aa: CASSVGGTGNSPLHF
d_gene: TRBD1; j_gene: TRBJ1-5; v_gene: TRBV6-5; abundance: -; CDR3nt: TGTGCCAGCGGACCTAACAGGGGTGAACGGCCCCAGCATTTT; CDR3aa: CASGPNRGERPQHF
d_gene: -; j_gene: TRBJ1-2; v_gene: TRBV20-1; abundance: -; CDR3nt: TGCAGTGCTAGTGGGGACAACCAACGCTATGGCTACACCTTC; CDR3aa: CSASGDNQRYGYTF
d_gene: TRBD2; j_gene: TRBJ2-3; v_gene: TRBV7-9; abundance: -; CDR3nt: TGTGCCAGCAGGGCCGGGGGGAGAGTAGATACGCAGTATTTT; CDR3aa: CASRAGGRVDTQYF
d_gene: -; j_gene: TRBJ2-1; v_gene: TRBV5-5; abundance: -; CDR3nt: TGTGCCAGCAGCTACTTCCCTCGGAATGAGCAGTTCTTC; CDR3aa: CASSYFPRNEQFF
d_gene: -; j_gene: TRBJ2-5; v_gene: TRBV11-3; abundance: -; CDR3nt: TGTGCCAGCAGCCCGATAGATTCCCCAGAGACCCAGTACTTC; CDR3aa: CASSPIDSPETQYF
d_gene: TRBD1; j_gene: TRBJ1-5; v_gene: TRBV6-1; abundance: -; CDR3nt: TGTGCCAGCAGTGAGGGCCTAGGGACAGGCAATCAGCCCCAGCATTTT; CDR3aa: CASSEGLGTGNQPQHF
d_gene: -; j_gene: TRBJ1-1; v_gene: TRBV30; abundance: -; CDR3nt: TGTGCCTGGAAGGGGTACAGTGACACTGAAGCTTTCTTT; CDR3aa: CAWKGYSDTEAFF
d_gene: -; j_gene: TRBJ1-2; v_gene: TRBV15; abundance: -; CDR3nt: TGTGCCACCAGCAGAGACTCGCACAACGTCTATGGCTACACCTTC; CDR3aa: CATSRDSHNVYGYTF
d_gene: -; j_gene: TRBJ1-5; v_gene: TRBV30; abundance: few; CDR3nt: TGTGCCTGGAGCCGAGGAGGTCAGCCCCAGCATTTT; CDR3aa: CAWSRGGQPQHF
d_gene: -; j_gene: TRBJ1-1; v_gene: TRBV7-9; abundance: few; CDR3nt: TGTGCCAGCAGCTTACCTGAGCGGTCCCCCCGAGCTTTCTTT; CDR3aa: CASSLPERSPRAFF
d_gene: -; j_gene: TRBJ2-1; v_gene: TRBV4-2; abundance: -; CDR3nt: TGTGCCAGCAGCCAAGATATGGTGGTGGTTGGGAGACAGTTCTTC; CDR3aa: CASSQDMVVVGRQFF
d_gene: -; j_gene: TRBJ2-7; v_gene: TRBV5-1; abundance: -; CDR3nt: TGCGCCAGCAGCTTGCGTACTACCTACGAGCAGTACTTC; CDR3aa: CASSLRTTYEQYF
d_gene: -; j_gene: TRBJ2-1; v_gene: TRBV24-1; abundance: -; CDR3nt: TGTGCCACCAGTGATCCCGGACTCCTGTCTAATGAGCAGTTCTTC; CDR3aa: CATSDPGLLSNEQFF
d_gene: -; j_gene: TRBJ1-2; v_gene: TRBV7-8; abundance: few; CDR3nt: TGTGCCAGCAGCCCCCAGACCTTC; CDR3aa: CASSPQTF
d_gene: TRBD2; j_gene: TRBJ2-7; v_gene: TRBV28; abundance: -; CDR3nt: TGTGCCAGCAGTCCCGGGACTAGCTCCTACGAGCAGTACTTC; CDR3aa: CASSPGTSSYEQYF
d_gene: TRBD2; j_gene: TRBJ2-1; v_gene: TRBV19; abundance: -; CDR3nt: TGTGCCAGACTCGACTTAGCGGGGGATGAGCAGTTCTTC; CDR3aa: CARLDLAGDEQFF
d_gene: TRBD1; j_gene: TRBJ1-1; v_gene: TRBV7-3; abundance: -; CDR3nt: TGTGCCAGCAGCCTGACAGGGGTGGGCACTGAAGCTTTCTTT; CDR3aa: CASSLTGVGTEAFF
d_gene: TRBD1; j_gene: TRBJ1-5; v_gene: TRBV12-3/TRBV12-4; abundance: -; CDR3nt: TGTGCCAGCGCAGGGGGACGTCAGCCCCAGCATTTT; CDR3aa: CASAGGRQPQHF
d_gene: TRBD1; j_gene: TRBJ2-5; v_gene: TRBV6-6; abundance: -; CDR3nt: TGTGCCAGCAGTTACCCTCCGGGACAGCGAAAAGAGACCCAGTACTTC; CDR3aa: CASSYPPGQRKETQYF